A selection of T cell receptor beta chains follows, all from one sample in a study of control samples from healthy donors and cancer patients. Libraries were prepared by immunoSEQ multiplex PCR; TCRdb keeps only in-frame clonotypes and omits some of them. The sample yields 65,000 to 70,000 clones, about four fifths seen once. The sample taken for sequencing was PBMCs. These receptor sequences come from a woman between 50 and 59 years old with lung cancer. Both conserved end residues are part of each CDR3. The order of the fields is clone size, V gene, D gene, J gene, CDR3 protein, CDR3 DNA. A D gene is named only where the DNA matches it firmly. A row's size may be missing; if present it is once, few, many or a size class.

>few|TRBV24-1|-|TRBJ2-5
CATSTQVEETQYF
TGTGCCACCAGCACCCAGGTGGAGGAGACCCAGTACTTC
>-|TRBV18|-|TRBJ1-1
CASSPTESNTEAFF
TGTGCCAGCTCACCAACGGAGTCAAACACTGAAGCTTTCTTT
>-|TRBV3-1/TRBV3-2|-|TRBJ2-7
CASSLLSTGGEQYF
TGTGCCAGCAGCCTCCTCAGTACAGGTGGCGAGCAGTACTTC
>-|TRBV28|-|TRBJ1-5
CASSRGGHQPQHF
TGTGCCAGCAGCCGGGGGGGGCATCAGCCCCAGCATTTT
>once|TRBV6-6|TRBD1|TRBJ1-1
CASSYPGQMNTEAFF
TGTGCCAGCAGTTACCCGGGACAGATGAACACTGAAGCTTTCTTT
>-|TRBV7-9|-|TRBJ1-2
CASSLGALSGYTF
TGTGCCAGCAGCTTAGGGGCTCTTTCTGGCTACACCTTC
>once|TRBV6-4|-|TRBJ2-1
CASSRQENSEQFF
TGTGCCAGCAGTCGACAGGAGAATTCCGAGCAGTTCTTC
>-|TRBV5-1|TRBD2|TRBJ2-1
CASSPRTSGGLSSYNEQFF
TGCGCCAGCAGCCCGAGGACTAGCGGGGGCCTAAGCTCCTACAATGAGCAGTTCTTC
>-|TRBV2|-|TRBJ1-5
CASKGDASNQPQHF
TGTGCTTCGAAGGGGGACGCGAGCAATCAGCCCCAGCATTTT
>-|TRBV24-1|-|TRBJ2-2
CATSGTGPGPGELFF
TGTGCCACCAGTGGTACCGGGCCTGGGCCGGGGGAGCTGTTTTTT
>-|TRBV3-1/TRBV3-2|-|TRBJ2-3
CASSQRRDTQYF
TGTGCCAGCAGCCAAAGGCGAGATACGCAGTATTTT
>-|TRBV19|-|TRBJ1-1
CASSIGRGKNTEAFF
TGTGCCAGTAGTATAGGAAGGGGGAAGAACACTGAAGCTTTCTTT
>-|TRBV7-8|-|TRBJ1-3
CASSLGYSSGNTIYF
TGTGCCAGCAGCTTAGGATATTCCTCTGGAAACACCATATATTTT
>-|TRBV7-2|-|TRBJ1-2
CASSVSGLYGYTF
TGTGCCAGCAGCGTCTCCGGACTTTATGGCTACACCTTC
>few|TRBV5-1|-|TRBJ1-1
CASSFSGASGGAFF
TGCGCCAGCAGCTTTTCCGGGGCGTCGGGGGGAGCTTTCTTT
>-|TRBV11-3|TRBD1|TRBJ1-1
CASSTPPPGQDTEAFF
TGTGCCAGCAGCACCCCACCTCCGGGACAGGACACTGAAGCTTTCTTT
>-|TRBV11-2|-|TRBJ2-5
CASSLGALQETQYF
TGTGCCAGCAGTTTGGGGGCTCTCCAAGAGACCCAGTACTTC
>-|TRBV5-5|-|TRBJ1-4
CASSLGSNYEKLFF
TGTGCCAGCAGCTTGGGTTCGAATTATGAAAAACTGTTTTTT
>-|TRBV4-3|-|TRBJ2-5
CASSQDGRGEETQYF
TGCGCCAGCAGCCAAGATGGCAGGGGAGAGGAGACCCAGTACTTC
>-|TRBV29-1|-|TRBJ2-3
CSVRGSGSSTDTQYF
TGCAGCGTTAGAGGATCGGGAAGTAGCACAGATACGCAGTATTTT
>-|TRBV6-4|TRBD1|TRBJ1-2
CASSGEQGYGYTF
TGTGCCAGCAGTGGAGAACAGGGGTATGGCTACACCTTC
>-|TRBV3-1/TRBV3-2|-|TRBJ2-5
CASSQDLVGGEETQYF
TGTGCCAGCAGCCAAGATCTCGTCGGCGGGGAAGAGACCCAGTACTTC
>-|TRBV28|TRBD1|TRBJ1-1
CASSLIQGALGTEAFF
TGTGCCAGCAGTTTGATTCAGGGGGCATTGGGGACTGAAGCTTTCTTT
>-|TRBV30|-|TRBJ1-1
CAWNRIKGLDTEAFF
TGTGCCTGGAATCGTATTAAGGGGTTGGACACTGAAGCTTTCTTT
>-|TRBV5-6|-|TRBJ2-7
CASSFYRAYEQYF
TGTGCCAGCAGCTTCTACAGGGCCTACGAGCAGTACTTC
>-|TRBV6-5|-|TRBJ1-1
CASSLGGTNTEAFF
TGTGCCAGTAGTTTGGGCGGTACGAACACTGAAGCTTTCTTT
>-|TRBV11-3|TRBD1|TRBJ2-5
CASSLGTGVEETQYF
TGTGCCAGCAGCTTAGGGACAGGGGTAGAAGAGACCCAGTACTTC
>-|TRBV5-1|-|TRBJ2-3
CASSLALGRPGAPDTQYF
TGCGCCAGCAGCTTGGCACTAGGAAGGCCAGGGGCCCCAGATACGCAGTATTTT
>-|TRBV12-5|TRBD1|TRBJ2-3
CASGPGQGTDTQYF
TGTGCTAGTGGTCCTGGACAGGGCACAGATACGCAGTATTTT
>few|TRBV6-5|-|TRBJ1-1
CASSYEGGAFF
TGTGCCAGCAGTTACGAAGGGGGTGCTTTCTTT
>-|TRBV2|TRBD2|TRBJ2-1
CASTQSSGEIREQFF
TGTGCCAGCACCCAAAGTAGCGGGGAAATAAGGGAGCAGTTCTTC
>few|TRBV19|-|TRBJ1-5
CASSEFVGALSQPQHF
TGTGCCAGTAGTGAGTTCGTTGGGGCCTTAAGTCAGCCCCAGCATTTT
>-|TRBV5-5|-|TRBJ2-1
CASSPGVGFGNEQFF
TGTGCCAGCAGCCCCGGGGTGGGGTTTGGGAATGAGCAGTTCTTC
>few|TRBV5-4|-|TRBJ1-5
CASSLGPVGNQPQHF
TGTGCCAGCAGCTTGGGCCCCGTGGGGAATCAGCCCCAGCATTTT
>few|TRBV7-9|-|TRBJ2-7
CASSFSYEQYF
TGTGCCAGCAGCTTTTCCTACGAGCAGTACTTC
>-|TRBV30|TRBD1|TRBJ1-1
CAWRGQGNTEAFF
TGTGCCTGGAGGGGACAGGGTAACACTGAAGCTTTCTTT
>-|TRBV20-1|-|TRBJ1-3
CSASRGTVDGNTIYF
TGCAGTGCTAGTCGGGGTACGGTAGACGGAAACACCATATATTTT
>-|TRBV18|-|TRBJ1-4
CASSPSEKLFF
TGTGCCAGCTCACCGAGTGAAAAACTGTTTTTT
>-|TRBV4-1|-|TRBJ2-5
CASSSTPDGVQETQYF
TGCGCCAGCAGCTCAACCCCGGACGGAGTCCAAGAGACCCAGTACTTC
>-|TRBV19|-|TRBJ2-5
CASSISPGAGETQYF
TGTGCCAGTAGTATAAGCCCGGGGGCTGGGGAGACCCAGTACTTC
>few|TRBV20-1|-|TRBJ2-1
CSASPTQGYNEQFF
TGCAGTGCTAGTCCCACCCAGGGCTACAATGAGCAGTTCTTC
>-|TRBV7-2|-|TRBJ1-2
CASSSKRDSYYGYTF
TGTGCCAGCAGCAGTAAACGGGACTCTTACTATGGCTACACCTTC
>few|TRBV29-1|-|TRBJ1-1
CSVLPGQNTEAFF
TGCAGCGTTCTTCCGGGACAGAACACTGAAGCTTTCTTT
>-|TRBV20-1|-|TRBJ2-1
CSAGGFNEQFF
TGCAGTGCAGGGGGGTTCAATGAGCAGTTCTTC
>-|TRBV4-2|-|TRBJ2-3
CASSQDRGGGTDTQYF
TGTGCCAGCAGCCAAGATCGGGGAGGGGGAACAGATACGCAGTATTTT
>few|TRBV5-1|-|TRBJ1-1
CASRQTGNTEAFF
TGCGCCAGCCGACAGACAGGGAACACTGAAGCTTTCTTT
>-|TRBV12-3/TRBV12-4|-|TRBJ2-7
CASSLQGGLEQYF
TGTGCCAGCAGTTTGCAGGGGGGGCTTGAGCAGTACTTC
>-|TRBV11-3|-|TRBJ1-1
CASSLDLWEGHTEAFF
TGTGCCAGCAGCTTAGATCTGTGGGAGGGGCACACTGAAGCTTTCTTT
>-|TRBV6-5|-|TRBJ1-3
CASSSGGGSSGNTIYF
TGTGCCAGCAGTTCTGGGGGGGGGTCCTCTGGAAACACCATATATTTT
>-|TRBV12-3/TRBV12-4|-|TRBJ2-7
CASSQGGGQYF
TGTGCCAGCAGTCAAGGGGGAGGGCAGTACTTC
>-|TRBV28|-|TRBJ2-7
CASSRGEQYF
TGTGCCAGCAGTCGGGGCGAGCAGTACTTC
>-|TRBV5-6|TRBD1|TRBJ2-7
CASSFGQGVGEQYF
TGTGCCAGCAGCTTTGGACAGGGGGTGGGCGAGCAGTACTTC
>-|TRBV9|TRBD2|TRBJ2-5
CASSVASGRGVGETQYF
TGTGCCAGCAGCGTAGCGTCAGGTCGGGGGGTCGGAGAGACCCAGTACTTC
>-|TRBV19|TRBD1|TRBJ1-5
CASSEQGTLNQPQHF
TGTGCCAGTAGTGAACAGGGGACGCTCAATCAGCCCCAGCATTTT
>-|TRBV27|-|TRBJ1-2
CASSPGQGYTF
TGTGCCAGCAGCCCAGGACAGGGCTACACCTTC
>-|TRBV5-5|-|TRBJ1-1
CASSSLDPSGATEAFF
TGTGCCAGCAGCTCCCTGGACCCCTCGGGGGCCACTGAAGCTTTCTTT